Listed below are T cell receptor beta chains from one sample, sequenced in a study of a mutant IDH1 vaccine in newly diagnosed glioma. This table comes from immunoSEQ multiplex PCR, and its TCRdb copy is limited to in-frame clones, with some not included. The data contain about 25,000 clones, 85% to 95% of them seen just once; the ten biggest clones take up about 1.2%. This specimen was PBMCs, taken from a glioma patient treated with radiotherapy, temozolomide or both. All receptors come from a man aged 35 to 55 with glioma. The CDR3 runs from the conserved cysteine through the conserved F or W. Each record gives: V gene, J gene, clone size, D gene, CDR3 protein, CDR3 DNA. D genes are given only for firm matches. Not all rows give a size; the values are once, few, many and, for expanded clones, a class.

>TRBV2|TRBJ1-2|-|TRBD1
CASRARDRGNEGYTF
TGTGCCAGCAGGGCGAGGGACAGGGGAAATGAAGGCTACACCTTC
>TRBV19|TRBJ2-3|-|-
CASSISTDTQYF
TGTGCCAGTAGTATTAGCACAGATACGCAGTATTTT
>TRBV4-3|TRBJ2-7|few|TRBD1
CASSQDLLGQSYEQYF
TGCGCCAGCAGCCAAGATCTCTTGGGACAGTCCTACGAGCAGTACTTC
>TRBV5-4|TRBJ2-4|-|TRBD1
CASSIGTGKNIQYF
TGTGCCAGCAGCATAGGGACAGGCAAAAACATTCAGTACTTC
>TRBV5-1|TRBJ2-7|-|TRBD2
CASRSSGTASDYEQYF
TGCGCCAGCAGATCTAGCGGGACCGCCTCCGACTACGAGCAGTACTTC
>TRBV19|TRBJ2-5|-|-
CASRYREEETQYF
TGTGCCAGTAGGTACAGGGAGGAAGAGACCCAGTACTTC
>TRBV5-4|TRBJ2-7|-|TRBD1
CASRSGTGGYEQYF
TGTGCCAGCAGGTCCGGGACAGGGGGTTACGAGCAGTACTTC
>TRBV18|TRBJ2-6|-|TRBD1
CASSQTTGVGANVLTF
TGTGCCAGCTCACAAACGACAGGGGTTGGGGCCAACGTCCTGACTTTC
>TRBV7-3|TRBJ2-3|-|TRBD2
CASSLSGGNTDTQYF
TGTGCCAGCAGCTTGAGCGGGGGAAACACAGATACGCAGTATTTT
>TRBV30|TRBJ2-7|-|-
CAWSVGSSNEQYF
TGTGCCTGGAGTGTGGGATCGTCTAACGAGCAGTACTTC
>TRBV5-5|TRBJ2-7|few|-
CASSLSPRGLNEQYF
TGTGCCAGCAGCTTGTCCCCGCGGGGATTAAACGAGCAGTACTTC
>TRBV5-1|TRBJ2-1|-|TRBD1
CASSWDSYNEQFF
TGCGCCAGCAGCTGGGACAGTTACAATGAGCAGTTCTTC
>TRBV9|TRBJ2-6|-|-
CASSVGVGSSGANVLTF
TGTGCCAGCAGCGTGGGAGTCGGAAGCTCTGGGGCCAACGTCCTGACTTTC
>TRBV27|TRBJ2-7|-|-
CASSPVGVSSYEQYF
TGTGCCAGCAGTCCTGTTGGGGTTAGCTCCTACGAGCAGTACTTC
>TRBV27|TRBJ1-4|-|-
CASSLLDSGTNEKLFF
TGTGCCAGCAGTTTACTTGACAGCGGAACTAATGAAAAACTGTTTTTT
>TRBV4-3|TRBJ2-1|few|-
CASSQGARSYIIDEQFF
TGCGCCAGCAGCCAGGGGGCCCGGTCCTATATCATCGATGAGCAGTTCTTC
>TRBV7-8|TRBJ2-3|-|TRBD2
CASSLGRVQGLAGGPHTQYF
TGTGCCAGCAGCTTGGGTCGAGTTCAGGGACTAGCGGGAGGGCCCCATACGCAGTATTTT
>TRBV6-1|TRBJ1-1|-|-
CASSDYGQREAFF
TGTGCCAGCAGTGATTATGGACAGCGTGAAGCTTTCTTT
>TRBV7-2|TRBJ2-1|-|-
CASSLQGYNEQFF
TGTGCCAGCAGCTTACAGGGGTACAATGAGCAGTTCTTC
>TRBV7-2|TRBJ1-4|-|TRBD1
CASSRGTGTEKLFF
TGTGCCAGCAGCAGAGGGACAGGGACGGAAAAACTGTTTTTT
>TRBV29-1|TRBJ1-4|-|-
CSVSGTPGEKLFF
TGCAGCGTTTCCGGGACCCCGGGGGAAAAACTGTTTTTT
>TRBV9|TRBJ1-1|-|-
CASSVGPNTEAFF
TGTGCCAGCAGCGTAGGGCCGAACACTGAAGCTTTCTTT
>TRBV4-3|TRBJ1-1|-|-
CASSRLQEANTEAFF
TGCGCCAGCAGCCGACTCCAGGAGGCGAACACTGAAGCTTTCTTT
>TRBV7-8|TRBJ2-7|-|TRBD1
CASSWTGGSYEQYF
TGTGCCAGCAGCTGGACAGGGGGGTCCTACGAGCAGTACTTC
>TRBV6-5|TRBJ2-1|-|-
CASTPTGPPYNEQFF
TGTGCCAGCACTCCTACAGGACCTCCCTACAATGAGCAGTTCTTC
>TRBV27|TRBJ1-1|once|-
CASSLGAVSTEAFF
TGTGCCAGCAGTTTAGGGGCAGTTAGCACTGAAGCTTTCTTT
>TRBV7-8|TRBJ1-1|-|-
CASSFDRMNTEAFF
TGTGCCAGCAGCTTTGACAGGATGAACACTGAAGCTTTCTTT
>TRBV27|TRBJ1-2|-|-
CASSSRALDGYTF
TGTGCCAGCAGTTCTCGGGCCCTCGATGGCTACACCTTC
>TRBV7-9|TRBJ1-2|-|-
CASSFRNRVLTYGYTF
TGTGCCAGCAGCTTCAGGAACAGGGTCCTAACCTATGGCTACACCTTC
>TRBV7-9|TRBJ1-2|-|-
CASSSDPRDPVNYGYTF
TGTGCCAGCAGCTCCGATCCCCGCGACCCGGTTAACTATGGCTACACCTTC
>TRBV19|TRBJ2-6|-|-
CASRHLRGKNSGANVLTF
TGTGCCAGTAGACATCTCAGGGGCAAAAACTCTGGGGCCAACGTCCTGACTTTC
>TRBV7-3|TRBJ1-3|-|-
CASSLGSLSSGNTIYF
TGTGCCAGCAGCTTGGGCAGCCTCAGCTCTGGAAACACCATATATTTT
>TRBV5-1|TRBJ2-5|-|TRBD2
CASSLVGGPGLDQETQYF
TGCGCCAGCAGCTTGGTCGGCGGACCGGGACTAGACCAAGAGACCCAGTACTTC
>TRBV6-1|TRBJ1-2|-|TRBD1
CASSDGTGWFGYTF
TGTGCCAGCAGTGACGGGACAGGGTGGTTTGGCTACACCTTC
>TRBV7-9|TRBJ2-1|-|-
CASSLNGGAYNEQFF
TGTGCCAGCAGCCTGAATGGGGGGGCATACAATGAGCAGTTCTTC
>TRBV2|TRBJ1-5|-|-
CASSSQGPNQPQHF
TGTGCCAGCAGCTCACAGGGTCCCAATCAGCCCCAGCATTTT
>TRBV4-3|TRBJ2-7|medium-sized|-
CASSQGADSPSYEQYF
TGCGCCAGCAGCCAAGGAGCGGACAGCCCCTCCTACGAGCAGTACTTC
>TRBV11-2|TRBJ2-5|-|-
CASSLVSFQETQYF
TGTGCCAGCAGCTTAGTCAGTTTTCAAGAGACCCAGTACTTC
>TRBV9|TRBJ1-1|-|-
CASSVGGDTEAFF
TGTGCCAGCAGCGTTGGGGGGGACACTGAAGCTTTCTTT
>TRBV27|TRBJ1-5|-|-
CASSTYPPGPYQPQHF
TGTGCCAGCAGTACCTACCCCCCGGGACCCTATCAGCCCCAGCATTTT
>TRBV7-9|TRBJ1-6|-|-
CASSSMGNSPLHF
TGTGCCAGCAGCTCTATGGGGAATTCACCCCTCCACTTT
>TRBV2|TRBJ2-4|-|TRBD2
CASSENGGVKNIQYF
TGTGCCAGCAGTGAAAACGGGGGGGTTAAAAACATTCAGTACTTC
>TRBV5-1|TRBJ2-5|-|-
CASSFSGVGETQYF
TGCGCCAGCAGCTTCTCGGGAGTGGGAGAGACCCAGTACTTC
>TRBV19|TRBJ1-5|-|-
CASSIDGSEPQHF
TGTGCCAGTAGTATAGATGGTAGTGAGCCCCAGCATTTT
>TRBV28|TRBJ2-7|once|-
CASSFWRDLSYEQYF
TGTGCCAGCAGTTTTTGGAGGGACCTCTCCTACGAGCAGTACTTC
>TRBV7-8|TRBJ2-3|-|-
CASSPLWDTQYF
TGTGCCAGCAGCCCCCTCTGGGATACGCAGTATTTT
>TRBV9|TRBJ2-5|-|TRBD2
CASSVGGGAGVQETQYF
TGTGCCAGCAGCGTAGGGGGCGGGGCGGGAGTACAAGAGACCCAGTACTTC
>TRBV9|TRBJ2-3|-|-
CASSKEGSTDTQYF
TGTGCCAGCAGCAAAGAAGGGAGCACAGATACGCAGTATTTT
>TRBV27|TRBJ1-2|-|TRBD1
CASSLSGQGYGYTF
TGTGCCAGCAGTTTATCGGGACAGGGCTATGGCTACACCTTC
>TRBV12-5|TRBJ1-2|-|TRBD1
CASGFLLGQGNGYTF
TGTGCTAGTGGTTTCCTCCTCGGACAGGGGAATGGCTACACCTTC